These 27 T cell receptor beta chains share one sample of origin, sequenced in a study of radiotherapy plus CTLA-4 blockade in lung cancer. Clones were read by immunoSEQ multiplex PCR, and TCRdb kept only the in-frame ones, dropping some. The repertoire holds approximately 65,000 clones, 60% to 80% seen once, with roughly 4.7% in the top ten. Here the sequenced sample was peripheral blood, taken from a patient treated with radiotherapy plus ipilimumab. The receptors derive from a human donor with non-small cell lung cancer who had a complete response to radiotherapy plus ipilimumab.

V and J are TRBV6-1 and TRBJ2-5; perhaps TRBD1 as D (5 bases). The CDR3 consists of 14 residues. Trimming took off 7 bases at V and 4 bases at J, with 16 bases between the two ends. From germline, CDR1 is MNHNS and CDR2 SASEGT. CDR3 sequence: CASTSSQGPETQYF. Written as DNA, the CDR3 is TGTGCCAGCACTTCTTCCCAGGGCCCAGAGACCCAGTACTTC.

The chain has TRBV27 and TRBJ1-5, with 9 bases matching TRBD1. There are 17 residues in the CDR3. Trimming took 5 bases from V and 3 from J; bases not matched to a gene: 11. Germline assignment: CDR1 MNHEY and CDR2 SMNVEV (reference sequence). CDR3 region: CASSLRDRVYLNQPQHF. Written as DNA, the CDR3 is TGTGCCAGCAGTCTTCGGGACAGGGTTTATCTCAATCAGCCCCAGCATTTT.

This clone showed up just a few times. This chain uses TRBV27 with TRBJ2-7; D may be TRBD2 (6 bases). CDR3 length: 16 amino acids. Germline V lookup: CDR1 MNHEY, CDR2 SMNVEV (reference sequence). Trimming removed 4 bases from V and 2 bases from J, with 18 bases in between. As DNA, the CDR3 is TGTGCCAGCAGTTCCTTTTCCTCAGGACTACCCTACGAGCAGTACGTC. Its protein is CASSSFSSGLPYEQYV.

The chain carries TRBV6-5 and TRBJ2-7; perhaps D is TRBD1 or TRBD2 (5 bases each). Germline V gene lookup returns CDR1 MNHEY and CDR2 SVGAGI. Trimming shortened V by 0 bases and J by 3 bases, and 9 bases separated the two germline ends. This CDR3 spans 14 amino acids. This CDR3 is CASSYSQEDYEQYV. CDR3 in DNA: TGTGCCAGCAGTTACTCACAGGAGGACTACGAGCAGTACGTC.

This chain's CDR3 is CATSSPGTGANVLTF. For the CDR3, the DNA is TGTGCCACCAGCAGTCCCGGGACAGGGGCCAACGTCCTGACTTTC. The chain employs TRBV15 and TRBJ2-6; D is perhaps TRBD1 (6 bases). CDR3 length: 15 amino acids. CDR1 LNHNV and CDR2 YYDKDF come from the germline V gene (reference sequence). Trimming took off 3 bases at V and 4 bases at J, with 10 bases between the two ends.

This chain joins TRBV6-1 and TRBJ2-3; D call uncertain. This CDR3 region has 16 residues. With 3 bases removed from V and 0 bases from J, the gap between germline ends came to 13 bases. Germline lookup yields CDR1 MNHNS and CDR2 SASEGT. The CDR3 nucleotides are TGTGCCAGCAGTGATAAGGCAGTACGTAGCACAGATACGCAGTATTTT. Translated: CASSDKAVRSTDTQYF.

The rearrangement uses TRBV27 and TRBJ2-7; 8 bases fit TRBD1. Trimming removed 6 bases from V and 7 bases from J; junction bases left unmatched: 11. The CDR3 loop spans 14 amino acids. Germline V gene lookup returns CDR1 MNHEY and CDR2 SMNVEV (reference sequence). The CDR3 bases are TGTGCCAGCAGCCCAGACAGGGGAGACGGGGAGCAGTACGTC. This encodes CASSPDRGDGEQYV.

The gene calls are TRBV9 and TRBJ1-2; D perhaps matches TRBD1 (6 bases). Trimming pared 4 bases from V and 7 bases from J, leaving 20 bases between. CDR1 and CDR2 (germline): SGDLS, YYNGEE. CDR3 length equals 15 residues. The CDR3 loop reads CASSPSWGGAGGYTF. CDR3 bases: TGTGCCAGCAGCCCCTCTTGGGGGGGGGCGGGTGGCTACACCTTC.

The chain employs TRBV18 and TRBJ1-2; D call uncertain. The CDR3 totals 14 residues. Germline V gene sequence: CDR1 KGHSH, CDR2 LQKENI. The germline V and J ends were trimmed by 6 bases and 2 bases, with 13 bases remaining between them. CDR3 in amino acids: CASSSYLPNYGYTF. DNA for the CDR3: TGTGCCAGCTCCTCGTACCTACCCAACTATGGCTACACCTTC.

V gene TRBV30 combines with J gene TRBJ1-5, with D unclear. The CDR3 has 14 residues. Trimming stripped 0 bases from V and 4 bases from J, with 10 bases between. Germline V gene sequence: CDR1 GTSNPN, CDR2 SVGIG (reference sequence). CDR3 protein: CAWSVPVGNQPQHF. CDR3 nucleotides: TGTGCCTGGAGTGTTCCAGTTGGGAATCAGCCCCAGCATTTT.

The chain joins TRBV30 to TRBJ2-3; the D is unclear. Trimming removed 4 bases at V and 2 bases at J, with 10 bases between. This CDR3 has 13 amino acids. CDR1 GTSNPN and CDR2 SVGIG come from the germline V gene (reference sequence). The CDR3 region is CAWINQATDTQYF. The CDR3 bases are TGTGCCTGGATAAACCAGGCCACAGATACGCAGTATTTT.

The chain has TRBV9 and TRBJ2-3, with TRBD2 matching over 8 bases. CDR3 length: 18 amino acids. Looked up from germline, CDR1 is SGDLS and CDR2 is YYNGEE. With 0 bases clipped from V and 0 bases from J, the junction kept 9 bases outside the gene matches. CDR3 nucleotides: TGTGCCAGCAGCGTAGGTCTAGCGGGCCGTTCTAGCACAGATACGCAGTATTTT. This translates into CASSVGLAGRSSTDTQYF.

The J gene is TRBJ1-4, the V gene TRBV27; TRBD1 matches at 7 bases. The length of the CDR3 is 14 residues. Germline assignment: CDR1 MNHEY and CDR2 SMNVEV (reference sequence). After removal of 5 bases from V and 8 bases from J, the junction contained 8 bases not matched to a gene. CDR3 coding DNA: TGTGCCAGCAGTAAACAGGGGTCTGGGGAAAAACTGTTTTTT. Translating it yields CASSKQGSGEKLFF.

The CDR3: CAWSALVPGPSRWGYTF. CDR3 nucleotide sequence: TGTGCCTGGAGTGCCTTAGTGCCGGGACCAAGTCGTTGGGGCTACACCTTC. The chain joins TRBV30 to TRBJ1-2; D perhaps matches TRBD1 (5 bases). Trimming pared 1 base from V and 8 bases from J, leaving 26 bases between. Germline V gene sequence: CDR1 GTSNPN, CDR2 SVGIG (reference sequence). This CDR3 comprises 17 residues. Full variable domain (rest looked up from reference TRBV30 and TRBJ1-2): SQTIHQWPATLVQPVGSPLSLECTVEGTSNPNLYWYRQAAGRGLQLLFYSVGIGQISSEVPQNLSASRPQDRQFILSSKKLLLSDSGFYLCAWSALVPGPSRWGYTFGSGTRLTVV.

This chain links TRBV7-2 with TRBJ2-5, with D uncertain. The CDR3 sequence is 11 residues long. Trimming removed 1 base at V and 7 bases at J, with 4 bases between. CDR1 is SGHTA, CDR2 FQGNSA, per germline. The CDR3 protein is CASSLEGTQYF. CDR3 sequence (DNA): TGTGCCAGCAGCTTAGAGGGGACCCAGTACTTC.

This rearrangement joins TRBV30 to TRBJ2-5; 14 bases map to TRBD2. The CDR3 loop spans 14 amino acids. Germline CDR1 and CDR2: GTSNPN and SVGIG (reference sequence). The trim removed 7 bases at V and 6 bases at J, leaving 7 bases unmatched. The chain's CDR3 is CASRLAGGEKTQYF. CDR3 DNA sequence: TGTGCCTCAAGACTAGCGGGAGGGGAAAAGACCCAGTACTTC.

This chain uses TRBV11-2 with TRBJ1-1; D might be TRBD1 (5 bases). The V and J ends lost 2 bases and 0 bases respectively, with 19 bases between them. Germline CDR1 is SGHAT and CDR2 is FQNNGV. The CDR3 has 18 residues. CDR3 sequence reads: CASSLRAGARPMNTEAFF. The CDR3 DNA reads as TGTGCCAGCAGCTTAAGGGCTGGGGCCCGACCTATGAACACTGAAGCTTTCTTT.

J is TRBJ2-6 and V is TRBV18; the match to TRBD1 covers 7 bases. Germline assignment: CDR1 KGHSH and CDR2 LQKENI. The CDR3 runs 17 residues. V was clipped by 6 bases and J by 0 bases; unmatched bases: 8. CDR3 sequence: CASSPGQAVSGANVLTF. The CDR3 DNA is TGTGCCAGCTCCCCCGGACAGGCCGTCTCTGGGGCCAACGTCCTGACTTTC.

There are a few counts of this clone. V gene TRBV30 combines with J gene TRBJ1-2; D is perhaps TRBD1 (5 bases). From germline, CDR1 is GTSNPN and CDR2 SVGIG (reference sequence). V gave up 2 bases and J gave up 6 bases, with 13 bases separating them. CDR3 length: 13 amino acids. CDR3 amino acids: CAWSRGRADGYTF. Here the CDR3 DNA reads TGTGCCTGGAGTCGGGGGAGGGCGGATGGCTACACCTTC.

This clone was recorded once. CDR3 sequence (DNA): TGTGCCAGCAGCTTGTTCAGGCAGAACACCGGGGAGCTGTTTTTT. This codes for CASSLFRQNTGELFF. This chain joins TRBV5-5 and TRBJ2-2; D not resolved. The V end lost 1 base, the J end lost 1 base, and 8 bases lay between the germline ends. Germline V gene lookup returns CDR1 SGHKS and CDR2 YYEKEE (reference sequence). CDR3 length equals 15 residues.

V and J are TRBV4-1 and TRBJ2-1, with D uncertain. Trimming stripped 3 bases from V and 5 bases from J, with 8 bases between. Looked up from germline, CDR1 is MGHRA and CDR2 is YSYEKL. This CDR3 is built from 13 residues. The CDR3 DNA sequence: TGCGCCAGCAGCCAGTGGCGAAACAATGAGCAGTTCTTC. Its translation: CASSQWRNNEQFF.

In this sample, this clone turned up a few times. The J gene is TRBJ2-3, the V gene TRBV29-1, with 7 bases matching TRBD1. The CDR3 totals 15 residues. Germline V gene sequence: CDR1 SQVTM, CDR2 ANQGSEA. V lost 4 bases and J lost 0; bases outside the gene matches: 7. The CDR3 DNA follows: TGCAGCGTTGCCGACAGGGAAGCTAGCACAGATACGCAGTATTTT. Its translation: CSVADREASTDTQYF.

The rearrangement links TRBV19 to TRBJ1-1; 8 nucleotides align to TRBD1. This CDR3 has 15 amino acids. CDR1 is LNHDA and CDR2 is SQIVND in the germline V gene (reference sequence). Trimming removed 7 bases from V and 5 bases from J; junction bases left unmatched: 12. The CDR3 here is CASTLPSTGVTEAFF. In DNA form, the CDR3 reads TGTGCCAGTACTCTCCCTTCGACAGGGGTGACTGAAGCTTTCTTT.

V is TRBV10-1 and J is TRBJ2-1; 8 positions match TRBD2. The germline V gene has CDR1 WNHNN and CDR2 SYGVQD (reference sequence). V lost 2 bases and J lost 4; bases outside the gene matches: 10. The CDR3 consists of 17 residues. CDR3 protein: CASSEGLAGSGYNEQFF. The CDR3 DNA reads as TGCGCCAGCAGTGAGGGGTTAGCGGGAAGTGGTTACAATGAGCAGTTCTTC.

The chain recombines TRBV7-9 with TRBJ2-3; maybe TRBD1 (6 bases). The CDR3 is 16 residues long. Germline V gene data show CDR1 as SEHNR and CDR2 as FQNEAQ (reference sequence). The ends were cut back, 0 bases at V and 2 bases at J, with 12 bases in the middle. The chain's CDR3 is CASSLAGEGVTDTQYF. The CDR3 nucleotides read TGTGCCAGCAGCTTAGCGGGAGAGGGGGTCACAGATACGCAGTATTTT.

V and J are TRBV18 and TRBJ2-5, with a possible D match to TRBD1 (5 bases). This CDR3 contains 15 residues. Germline-derived CDR1 and CDR2 are KGHSH and LQKENI. The germline V and J ends were trimmed by 0 bases and 5 bases, with 13 bases remaining between them. DNA of the CDR3: TGTGCCAGCTCACCACCGTCCCAGGGCATCGAGACCCAGTACTTC. Protein sequence: CASSPPSQGIETQYF.

The chain is built from TRBV5-8 and TRBJ1-2, with TRBD1 as a possible D gene (5 bases). With 0 bases removed from V and 4 bases from J, the gap between germline ends came to 13 bases. CDR3 length: 15 amino acids. CDR1 and CDR2 from the germline V gene are SGHTS and YDEGEE. The CDR3 spells CASSLARQSSYGYTF. DNA of the CDR3: TGTGCCAGCAGCTTGGCCCGACAGAGCAGCTATGGCTACACCTTC.